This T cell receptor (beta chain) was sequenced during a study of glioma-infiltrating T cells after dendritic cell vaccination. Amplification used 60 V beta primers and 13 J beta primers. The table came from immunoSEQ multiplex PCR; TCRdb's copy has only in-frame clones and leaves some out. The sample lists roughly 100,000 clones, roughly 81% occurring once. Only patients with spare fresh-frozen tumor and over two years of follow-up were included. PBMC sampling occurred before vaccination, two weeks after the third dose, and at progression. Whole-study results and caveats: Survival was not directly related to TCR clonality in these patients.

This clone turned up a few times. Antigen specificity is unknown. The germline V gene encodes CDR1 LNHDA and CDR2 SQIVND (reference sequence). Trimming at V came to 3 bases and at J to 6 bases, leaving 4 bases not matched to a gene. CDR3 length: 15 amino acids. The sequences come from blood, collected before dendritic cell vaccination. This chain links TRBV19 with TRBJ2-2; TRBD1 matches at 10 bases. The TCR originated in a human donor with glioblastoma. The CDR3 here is CASSIWTGGSGELFF. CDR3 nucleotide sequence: TGTGCCAGTAGTATTTGGACAGGGGGATCCGGGGAGCTGTTTTTT.